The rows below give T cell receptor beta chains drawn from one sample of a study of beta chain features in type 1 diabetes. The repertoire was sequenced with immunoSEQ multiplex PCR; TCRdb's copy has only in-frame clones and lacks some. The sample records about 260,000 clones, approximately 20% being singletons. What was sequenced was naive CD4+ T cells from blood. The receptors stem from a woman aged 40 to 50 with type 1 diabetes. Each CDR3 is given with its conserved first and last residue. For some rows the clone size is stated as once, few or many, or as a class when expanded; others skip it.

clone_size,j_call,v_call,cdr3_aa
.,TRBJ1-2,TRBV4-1,CASSRAYALNGYTF
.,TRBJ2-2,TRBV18,CASSPTIGSDTGELFF
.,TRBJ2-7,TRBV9,CASSERGTGVYEQYF
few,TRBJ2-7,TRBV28,CASSHPTSGPQYF
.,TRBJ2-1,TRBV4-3,CASSQDWTPGSYNEQFF
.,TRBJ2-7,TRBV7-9,CASSRGSGVSSYEQYF
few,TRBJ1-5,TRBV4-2,CASSLDRGDQPQHF
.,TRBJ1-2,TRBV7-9,CASSFSPTGDYGYTF
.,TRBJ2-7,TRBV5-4,CASSSAGSYEQYF
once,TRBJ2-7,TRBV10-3,CAISESQAYSYEQYF
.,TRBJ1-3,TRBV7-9,CASSFREAGNTIYF
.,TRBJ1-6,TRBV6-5,CASSYSGFYNSPLHF
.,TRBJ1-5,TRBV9,CASSAEGISNQPQHF
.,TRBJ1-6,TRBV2,CASSPRAAGGNSPLHF
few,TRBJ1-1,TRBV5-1,CASRPGTLNTEAFF
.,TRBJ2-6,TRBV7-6,CASSCRDSRGGANVLTF
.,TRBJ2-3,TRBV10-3,CAISESTSGSTDTQYF
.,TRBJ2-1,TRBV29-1,CSVVRNNLQGEQFF
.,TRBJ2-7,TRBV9,CASSTGTSVPYEQYF
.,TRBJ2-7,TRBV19,CASSMSGQGAYEQYF
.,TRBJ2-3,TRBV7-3,CASSAQLGDTQYF
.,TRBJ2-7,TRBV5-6,CASSPGDRGYEQYF
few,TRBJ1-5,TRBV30,CAWSPDRGRNQPQHF
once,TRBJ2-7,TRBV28,CASSELNDSSYEQYF
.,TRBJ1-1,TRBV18,CASSERAGPTEAFF
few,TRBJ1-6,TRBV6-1,CASSGRTGSYNSPLHF
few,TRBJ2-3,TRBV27,CASSSVNSLTDTQYF
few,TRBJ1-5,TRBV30,CAWSAQGDQPQHF
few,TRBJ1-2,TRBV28,CASSLQGPNYGYTF
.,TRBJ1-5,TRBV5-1,CASSLGSGDQPQHF
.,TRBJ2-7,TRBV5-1,CASSPESGGRAYEQYF
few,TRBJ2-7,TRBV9,CASSVQGSGEQYF
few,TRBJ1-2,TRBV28,CASSVPQGRSYTF
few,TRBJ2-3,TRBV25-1,CASSELDSLTDTQYF
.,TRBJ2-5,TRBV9,CASSVGGGDPETQYF
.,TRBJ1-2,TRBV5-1,CASSLAGEYGYTF
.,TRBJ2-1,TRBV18,CASSPMPGGTYNEQFF
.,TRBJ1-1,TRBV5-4,CASRADLGRDTEAFF
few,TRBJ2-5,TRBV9,CASSREETQYF
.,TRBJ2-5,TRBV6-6,CASSRNREETQYF
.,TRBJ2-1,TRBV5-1,CASRHSGSPSENEQFF
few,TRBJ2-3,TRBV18,CASSLGVFTDTQYF
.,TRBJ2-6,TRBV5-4,CASSLGAGGTGANVLTF